This T cell receptor (beta chain) was profiled in a study of cytomegalovirus exposure and HLA in healthy donors (TCRdb year 2017). Regarding the research as a whole: An earlier analysis of a few hundred of the donors reported approximately 280 Gb of sequence data and 100 million to 120 million unique TCR beta sequences obtained from 150 million to 200 million T cells. An early release that covered approximately 600 HLA-typed donors contained 250 to 350 gigabases of sequencing data and approximately 85 million unique TCR sequences. Of the roughly 430 genotyped donors, 65% to 90% fell in the genetic ancestry cluster associated with self-reported Caucasian donors. The study aimed to test whether signatures of past pathogen exposure could be identified by cataloging public T cell receptors. Using immunosequencing, the study profiled T cell repertoires from roughly 650 subjects and related those repertoires to cytomegalovirus serostatus. Besides the first cohort of around 700 subjects, a separate validation cohort made up of roughly 120 different subjects was used. To predict cytomegalovirus infection status, the study combined high-throughput TCR immunosequencing, statistical association of individual TCRs with disease status, and machine learning. A later analysis re-analyzed previously published TCR beta repertoires from several hundred donors and added high-resolution HLA genotyping to study TCR occurrence patterns. Rather than drawing on any new phenotypic data, the later analysis identified candidate immune exposures from TCR beta sequences and the way those sequences occurred across donors. An earlier analysis of some 600 of the donors applied high-throughput TCR beta sequencing to assess whether each TCR beta V gene segment acted as functional or pseudogenic. Donor age, sex, ethnicity and CMV serostatus were compiled together with the repertoire data. Genome-wide SNP genotypes for about 65% of the 666 donors were used in a later genetic analysis, which treated that subset as a discovery cohort. Every repertoire in the discovery cohort had been generated on one and the same sequencing platform. Both class I and class II loci were covered by HLA typing, at four-digit resolution. Typing coverage varied by locus: roughly 620-640 donors for A, B, C, DRB1 and DQB1; roughly 500 for DQA1; more than 600 for DPA1; about 450 for DPB1. Four to six DR-DQ haplotypes were handled as single units for association and clustering, since linkage in the cohort was strong. Among about 400 genotyped donors of the cohort, an average of about 240,000 unique TCR beta nucleotide sequences was sequenced per donor, of which about 18% were non-productive.

Remarks on this clone: Its antigen specificity is not known. No base qualities exist here, and no much larger clone lies one base off it.

The cohort comprised some 680 healthy bone marrow donors. At the time of sampling, all cohort members were nominally healthy, though unrecorded immune exposures were likely present. CMV serostatus was recorded as positive for about 310 and negative for about half of the 666 cohort members, whereas no CMV serostatus was recorded for the donor in question. Every donor gave a peripheral blood sample, and the peripheral blood mononuclear cells from that sample were used for TCR beta sequencing. The Qiagen DNeasy Blood Extraction Kit was used to extract genomic DNA from the blood cell samples. The protocol used for the library was the immunoSEQ multiplex PCR assay. A mixture of 60 forward primers for TCR Vbeta segments and 13 reverse primers for TCR Jbeta segments was used in the multiplex PCR. Amplification of the CDR3 region of rearranged TCR beta genes was performed with a multiplex PCR assay on genomic DNA. Amplified TCR beta libraries were sequenced as 87-base-pair reads on the Illumina HiSeq System. The study's own analysis went as follows. Across the roughly 670 repertoires, a later analysis counted roughly 84 million unique TCR beta chains, 9 million to 14 million of which were shared by at least two donors. A nearest-neighbor algorithm error-corrected the raw reads and collapsed the reads into unique sequences, merging closely related sequences to remove PCR and sequencing errors. To assign V, D and J gene segments, CDR3 sequences were aligned to IMGT reference sequences. Each retained sequence needed at least a six-nucleotide match to both a V gene segment and a J gene segment. A rearrangement counted as productive if the CDR3 had no stop codons and remained in frame with V and J, and every other rearrangement counted as non-productive. Following IMGT convention, CDR3 was defined as the stretch from the second conserved V-encoded cysteine to the conserved J-encoded phenylalanine. The earlier analysis of about 570 of the donors excluded any sequence lacking an unambiguous match to a single V gene segment. An earlier analysis of several hundred of the donors called V segments functional above 56.7% productive rearrangements and segregating when the between-donor standard deviation exceeded 5%. A statistical classification framework was built for diagnosing cytomegalovirus status from the catalog of TCR beta chain sequences. In a later analysis, TCR nucleotide sequences were compared against IMGT/GENE-DB human TR gene sequences so that V and J genes could be assigned. Using the TCRdist pipeline, a later analysis assigned CDR3 sequences along with most-parsimonious VDJ recombination scenarios. In a later analysis, each TCR beta chain was defined by its CDR3 amino acid sequence together with its V-gene family, and reads lacking a unique V-gene family were excluded. A later analysis removed 450 to 600 highly shared, low-generation-probability nucleotide sequences to deal with suspected cross-contamination and a sequencing artifact. In a later analysis, a clonal expansion index was calculated for each public chain from normalized within-repertoire ranks of inferred template counts. In a later analysis, generation probabilities were computed using a VDJ recombination model fitted to out-of-frame rearrangements, and the results were checked against IGoR. In a later analysis, TCR-TCR, TCR-HLA and TCR-CMV co-occurrence was scored with hypergeometric tests, and a repertoire-size bias correction was applied to TCR pairs. In a later analysis, false discovery rates were estimated by permuting HLA or CMV assignments 20 times. In a later analysis, co-occurring TCRs were grouped with DBSCAN, and TCRdist sequence similarity was added when clustering was performed within HLA-allele-positive subsets. For co-occurrence clustering, repertoires with fewer than 30,000 or more than 120,000 public chains were excluded, along with roughly five repertoires with anomalous nucleotide sharing. TCRdb's version of the immuneACCESS table is confined to in-frame rearrangements and falls short of the full clone set. An unresolved V gene accounts for under half of the shortfall where checked; the remainder is of unknown origin. D and trimming come from the DNA, and the V and J calls and clone size come from that table. Within this sample are around 150,000 clones, with roughly 83% of them counted one time only. The ten largest clonotypes hold 3% to 4% of the sample.

Paper-wide results and their limitations: In vitro tests confirmed that a few of the cytomegalovirus-associated TCR beta chains recognize cytomegalovirus antigens. In a later analysis, the rate of TCR association differed among HLA loci, with DRB1 alleles having the most associated TCRs and HLA-C alleles having the fewest. Correlated functional status among segregating V segments might be attributable to linkage disequilibrium, but an unknown experimental factor could not be ruled out. Most TCR sequences were observed very rarely across donors, whereas some public TCRs were present in many individuals. Compared with equally common non-associated chains, HLA-associated TCR beta chains in a later analysis were more clonally expanded and had lower generation probabilities. The classifier was reported to diagnose cytomegalovirus status with high specificity and sensitivity in both the original and validation cohorts. Sequencing depth was assumed to be roughly uniform across donors in the presence/absence analyses, though that assumption may not hold. A further reported finding was that TCR beta sequences accurately predicted the HLA-A and HLA-B alleles for most subjects in the first cohort. Immune exposure information for the cohort was limited to CMV serostatus. V-gene and J-gene trimming of TCR beta chains was associated with a missense DCLRE1C variant in a later genetic analysis, and the association was replicated in an independent cohort. Because HLA typing was unavailable for some donors at each locus, only the typed subset was used in association tests. This cohort had only TCR beta chains sequenced, and the lack of alpha or paired-chain data limited which features could be detected. Some IMGT-functional V segments, including TRBV6-2 and TRBV6-3, could not be told apart with the 87-base-pair reads, so those segments were excluded. A later analysis associated about 17,000 TCR beta sequences with specific HLA alleles at a false discovery rate of 0.05. In a later analysis, several top co-occurrence clusters were reported to appear linked to parvovirus B19, influenza, CMV and Epstein-Barr virus. Because counts were too low, more than 15 rarely observed V segments, including chromosome 9 orphons, were excluded from the earlier analysis of around 590 of the donors. According to a later analysis, most CMV-associated TCR beta chains appeared to be HLA-restricted, and the HLA associations seemed to be driven largely by CMV exposure. Compared with the roughly 700-donor mean, donors in an Asian-associated ancestry cluster had fewer N-insertions in productive TCRs, according to a later genetic analysis. Strong co-occurrence of HLA alleles, especially DR and DQ, made assigning TCR associations to individual alleles difficult. Broadly in line with IMGT annotations, most TCR beta V segments showed up in productive rearrangements about 87% or about 30% of the time in an earlier analysis of under 700 of the donors. A total of fewer than 200 TCR beta chains were listed by the study as associated with cytomegalovirus. According to the authors, the approach could potentially be generalized to other disease states and immunological phenotypes. A cluster of highly shared sequence variants was judged likely to be a technical artifact of the sequencing pipeline.

The germline V gene (reference sequence) supplies CDR1 MNHEY and CDR2 SMNVEV. From cysteine to phenylalanine, the CDR3 is 18 amino acids long. CDR3 DNA is the only sequence kept; it has 54 bases, read in frame from the first base. At the junction V is shortened by 5 bases and J by 4 bases, with 26 bases in between. Sequenced input: PBMCs. The TCR was taken from a human donor in good health. The chain couples TRBV27 to TRBJ1-2; the D region possibly corresponds to TRBD1 (5 bases align). CDR3 region: CASSPAGPAGSHFYGYTF. The nucleotides read TGTGCCAGCAGTCCGGCGGGGCCGGCGGGCAGCCATTTCTATGGCTACACCTTC.